The next 32 T cell receptor beta chains were all read from a single sample in a study of vaccination and CD4 T cells after COVID-19. Cultured CD4+ T cell DNA was sequenced using the Oncomine TCR Beta short-read assay. TCRdb used MiXCR to reprocess the PCR reads, holding one entry per CDR3 protein. This sample carries some 25,000 distinct CDR3 sequences, approximately 40% of them seen once, and the ten largest clones take roughly a tenth. Treatment of the sample: roughly nine-day PBMC culture with coronavirus spike peptide pools or control peptides (ViraFEST assay). These receptors lack a known antigen. The sample comprised CD4+ T cells from blood, cultured in vitro. Receptors originate from a human donor who had recovered from COVID-19.

A few counts support this clonotype. The chain uses TRBV27 and TRBJ1-2; D is perhaps TRBD1 (6 bases). Germline loops: CDR1 MNHEY, CDR2 SMNVEV (reference sequence). CDR3 length: 15 amino acids. The germline V and J ends were trimmed by 6 bases and 3 bases, with 17 bases remaining between them. The CDR3 DNA is TGTGCCAGCAGGTCTTGGACAGCCAGCCACTATGGCTACACCTTC. Its protein product is CASRSWTASHYGYTF.

V usage is TRBV18 and J usage is TRBJ2-7; 10 nucleotides agree with TRBD2. Germline V gene sequence: CDR1 KGHSH, CDR2 LQKENI. This CDR3 has 19 residues. V was clipped by 0 bases and J by 5 bases; unmatched bases: 16. The CDR3: CASSPPILAGLRRYDEQYF. The CDR3 bases are TGTGCCAGCTCACCACCGATACTAGCGGGGTTAAGGAGGTACGACGAGCAGTACTTC.

V gene TRBV11-2 combines with J gene TRBJ2-1; TRBD1 agrees at 7 bases. This CDR3 comprises 14 residues. The germline CDR1 and CDR2 sequences are SGHAT and FQNNGV. V lost 5 bases, J lost 4 bases, and 5 bases stayed unmatched. The CDR3, as DNA: TGTGCCAGCAGCCTAGGGACAGCGTACAATGAGCAGTTCTTC. As protein: CASSLGTAYNEQFF.

By share, this clonotype counts as medium-sized. The CDR3 sequence is CSARRRMGNQPQHF. The DNA of the CDR3 is TGCAGTGCTAGGAGGCGGATGGGCAATCAGCCCCAGCATTTT. The V and J genes are TRBV20-1 and TRBJ1-5; D gene unclear. The germline V and J ends were trimmed by 3 bases and 2 bases, with 11 bases remaining between them. The CDR3 runs 14 residues. Germline assignment: CDR1 DFQATT and CDR2 SNEGSKA (reference sequence).

This chain joins TRBV20-1 and TRBJ1-6; the match to TRBD1 covers 10 bases. The trim removed 3 bases at V and 3 bases at J, leaving 2 bases unmatched. Germline V gives CDR1 DFQATT, CDR2 SNEGSKA (reference sequence). This CDR3 contains 15 residues. The CDR3: CSARGDRGYNSPLHF. The CDR3 DNA reads as TGCAGTGCTAGGGGGGACAGGGGCTATAATTCACCCCTCCACTTT.

This clonotype turned up a few times. The chain carries TRBV19 and TRBJ1-2; 9 bases are shared with TRBD1. The CDR3 runs 16 residues. CDR1 is LNHDA and CDR2 is SQIVND in the germline V gene (reference sequence). V was clipped by 4 bases and J by 4 bases; unmatched bases: 10. The CDR3, as DNA: TGTGCCAGTAGTAGGAAGGCCGGGACAGGGAGCTATGGCTACACCTTC. It encodes CASSRKAGTGSYGYTF.

The chain carries TRBV5-6 and TRBJ2-5, with no clear D. The CDR3 has 11 amino acids. Trimming pared 1 base from V and 5 bases from J, leaving 3 bases between. Germline values: CDR1 SGHDT, CDR2 YYEEEE. The CDR3 DNA sequence: TGTGCCAGCAGCTTGAGGGAGACCCAGTACTTC. The encoded protein is CASSLRETQYF. Based on the CDR3 plus reference TRBV5-6 and TRBJ2-5, the full variable domain is DAGVTQSPTHLIKTRGQQVTLRCSPKSGHDTVSWYQQALGQGPQFIFQYYEEEERQRGNFPDRFSGHQFPNYSSELNVNALLLGDSALYLCASSLRETQYFGPGTRLLVL.

This clonotype showed up just a few times. The gene calls are TRBV7-2 and TRBJ2-5; D may be TRBD1 (5 bases). The CDR3 covers 13 residues. Germline lookup yields CDR1 SGHTA and CDR2 FQGNSA. Trimming left V 3 bases short and J 3 bases short, with 8 bases between. CDR3 amino acids: CASSFSREETQYF. The CDR3, as DNA: TGTGCCAGCAGCTTCTCCAGGGAAGAGACCCAGTACTTC.

The chain carries TRBV20-1 and TRBJ2-3, with TRBD1 as a possible D gene (6 bases). The CDR3 runs to 17 residues. V lost 6 bases to trimming and J lost 6 bases, with 28 bases between them. Germline CDR1 is DFQATT and CDR2 is SNEGSKA (reference sequence). The CDR3 loop reads CSAKDLGWSRQGDTQYF. The DNA of the CDR3 is TGCAGTGCAAAGGACCTCGGATGGTCAAGGCAGGGGGATACGCAGTATTTT.

This clonotype was seen a few times. The chain carries TRBV12-3 or TRBV12-4 and TRBJ1-5; TRBD1 aligns across 12 bases. The CDR3 spans 16 residues. The V segment lost 5 bases and the J segment 2 bases; nucleotides outside the gene matches: 4. CDR3 sequence (DNA): TGTGCCAGCAGTCCCGGGACAGGGGGCGGCAATCAGCCCCAGCATTTT. It is translated as CASSPGTGGGNQPQHF.

V and J are TRBV14 and TRBJ2-2; D perhaps matches TRBD2 (5 bases). CDR3 length: 16 amino acids. Between the trimmed V and J ends, which lost 2 bases and 7 bases, there was a span of 17 bases. Germline loops: CDR1 SGHDN, CDR2 FVKESK. The CDR3 nucleotides read TGTGCCAGCAGCCAAATTCGAGGGTTTCAGAGCGGGGAGCTGTTTTTT. Protein product: CASSQIRGFQSGELFF. The full variable domain, its missing parts supplied by reference TRBV14 and TRBJ2-2, is EAGVTQFPSHSVIEKGQTVTLRCDPISGHDNLYWYRRVMGKEIKFLLHFVKESKQDESGMPNNRFLAERTGGTYSTLKVQPAELEDSGVYFCASSQIRGFQSGELFFGEGSRLTVL.

The chain is built from TRBV20-1 and TRBJ2-6; D ambiguous. Trimming removed 6 bases from V and 2 bases from J, with 5 bases in between. This CDR3 comprises 12 residues. Germline V gives CDR1 DFQATT, CDR2 SNEGSKA (reference sequence). The CDR3 DNA sequence: TGCAGTGCCCGAGCTGGGGCCAACGTCCTGACTTTC. It translates to CSARAGANVLTF.

The chain links TRBV10-3 to TRBJ1-5; TRBD1 matches 9 bases. There are 15 residues in the CDR3. Losses at the gene ends were 3 bases for V and 5 bases for J; bases not matched to a gene: 5. CDR1 ENHRY and CDR2 SYGVKD come from the germline V gene. CDR3 nucleotides: TGTGCCATCAGTGAAACAGGGGGCTCGGATCAGCCCCAGCATTTT. This gives the protein CAISETGGSDQPQHF.

V usage is TRBV20-1 and J usage is TRBJ1-5, with 8 bases fitting TRBD1. Germline V CDR1 and CDR2: DFQATT, SNEGSKA (reference sequence). V lost 0 bases to trimming and J lost 4 bases; unmatched junction nucleotides: 14. The CDR3 contains 18 residues. DNA of the CDR3: TGCAGTGCTAGAGACCCCCGATCGACAGGGGTGGGTAATCAGCCCCAGCATTTT. This translates into CSARDPRSTGVGNQPQHF.

The DNA for the CDR3 is TGTGCCAGCAGTATCTCCTACGAGCAGTACTTC. It encodes CASSISYEQYF. V usage is TRBV6-1 and J usage is TRBJ2-7, with D unresolved. This CDR3 spans 11 amino acids. Germline V CDR1 and CDR2: MNHNS, SASEGT. The V and J ends lost 5 bases and 0 bases respectively, with 2 bases between them.

This chain uses TRBV7-9 with TRBJ2-5, with 7 bases identical to TRBD2. Germline V CDR1 and CDR2: SEHNR, FQNEAQ (reference sequence). CDR3 length equals 15 residues. V dropped 5 bases and J dropped 6; count of bases not matched to a gene: 12. The CDR3 reads CASSDPQRGGQTQYF. DNA of the CDR3: TGTGCCAGCAGCGACCCACAGCGCGGGGGACAGACCCAGTACTTC. Supplemented by reference TRBV7-9 and TRBJ2-5, the full variable domain reads DTGVSQNPRHKITKRGQNVTFRCDPISEHNRLYWYRQTLGQGPEFLTYFQNEAQLEKSRLLSDRFSAERPKGSFSTLEIQRTEQGDSAMYLCASSDPQRGGQTQYFGPGTRLLVL.

This clonotype was counted only a few times. V is TRBV5-5 and J is TRBJ1-2; weak D call: TRBD1 (5 bases). The CDR3 sequence is 15 residues long. Germline V gives CDR1 SGHKS, CDR2 YYEKEE (reference sequence). V was shortened by 1 base and J by 7 bases, with 17 bases between the two germline ends. The CDR3 reads CASSLRLPGYAGYTF. The CDR3, as DNA: TGTGCCAGCAGCTTGAGGCTACCAGGGTATGCTGGCTACACCTTC. Full variable domain (missing parts from reference TRBV5-5 and TRBJ1-2): DAGVTQSPTHLIKTRGQQVTLRCSPISGHKSVSWYQQVLGQGPQFIFQYYEKEERGRGNFPDRFSARQFPNYSSELNVNALLLGDSALYLCASSLRLPGYAGYTFGSGTRLTVV.

This clonotype turned up a few times. CDR3 nucleotides: TGCGCCAGCAGGGGGACATCTTACGAGCAGTACTTC. Amino acid sequence: CASRGTSYEQYF. The chain recombines TRBV5-1 with TRBJ2-7; D is perhaps TRBD1 (6 bases). Germline V gives CDR1 SGHRS, CDR2 YFSETQ. V was clipped by 5 bases and J by 4 bases, with 10 bases between them. The CDR3 is 12 amino acids.

This clonotype has just a few counts. The V and J genes are TRBV19 and TRBJ1-1, with unresolved D. This CDR3 contains 13 residues. The germline V gene has CDR1 LNHDA and CDR2 SQIVND (reference sequence). Trimming stripped 5 bases from V and 6 bases from J, with 13 bases between. Here the CDR3 reads CASSSEGPAEAFF. The CDR3 DNA sequence: TGTGCCAGTAGTTCCGAAGGCCCCGCTGAAGCTTTCTTT.

The gene calls are TRBV30 and TRBJ1-5, with a tentative D call TRBD1 (5 bases). This CDR3 has 15 amino acids. The germline V gene encodes CDR1 GTSNPN and CDR2 SVGIG (reference sequence). Trimming removed 1 base from V and 3 bases from J, with 13 bases in between. CDR3 coding DNA: TGTGCCTGGAGTGGGGTGGGGCGAAACAATCAGCCCCAGCATTTT. Translating it yields CAWSGVGRNNQPQHF.

The chain uses TRBV15 and TRBJ1-2; the D gene is possibly TRBD1 (6 bases). The CDR3 runs to 12 residues. Germline-derived CDR1 and CDR2 are LNHNV and YYDKDF (reference sequence). With 2 bases removed from V and 9 bases from J, the gap between germline ends came to 10 bases. The chain's CDR3 is CATSRRGASYTF. Written as DNA, the CDR3 is TGTGCCACCAGCAGAAGGGGGGCCAGCTACACCTTC.

The chain has TRBV19 and TRBJ2-1; TRBD2 matches at 12 bases. The V gene end was trimmed by 5 bases and the J gene end by 4 bases; junction bases not matched to a gene: 6. CDR3 length: 16 amino acids. CDR1 is LNHDA and CDR2 is SQIVND in the germline V gene (reference sequence). CDR3 nucleotide sequence: TGTGCCAGTAGTGCTACTAGCGGGAGGCCGTACAATGAGCAGTTCTTC. Translation: CASSATSGRPYNEQFF.

This clonotype was seen more than once but under ten times. V and J are TRBV6-1 and TRBJ2-2, with a possible D match to TRBD2 (7 bases). The CDR3 is made up of 16 amino acids. Between the trimmed V and J ends, which lost 6 bases and 2 bases, there was a span of 16 bases. Germline values: CDR1 MNHNS, CDR2 SASEGT. This chain's CDR3 is CASRPNREGNTGELFF. The CDR3 DNA sequence: TGTGCCAGCAGACCTAACAGGGAGGGTAACACCGGGGAGCTGTTTTTT.

V gene TRBV7-2 combines with J gene TRBJ1-1; 7 bases match TRBD1. This CDR3 has 12 residues. J lost 6 bases, V lost 5 bases, and 3 bases had no gene match. The V gene's germline CDR1 is SGHTA and CDR2 FQGNSA. The CDR3 spells CASSIDRAEAFF. CDR3 nucleotide sequence: TGTGCCAGCAGCATTGACAGGGCTGAAGCTTTCTTT.

The V gene is TRBV5-4, the J gene TRBJ1-2, with D unclear. With 4 bases removed from V and 0 bases from J, the gap between germline ends came to 10 bases. The CDR3 consists of 14 residues. The germline V gene has CDR1 SGHNT and CDR2 YYREEE (reference sequence). For the CDR3, the DNA is TGTGCCAGCAGCCCGACATCTACTAACTATGGCTACACCTTC. This gives the protein CASSPTSTNYGYTF.

This clonotype has just a few counts. This chain links TRBV11-2 with TRBJ2-7; D may be TRBD2 (6 bases). The germline V and J ends were trimmed by 4 bases and 1 base, with 14 bases remaining between them. Germline V gene lookup returns CDR1 SGHAT and CDR2 FQNNGV. The CDR3 is made up of 15 amino acids. The CDR3 is CASSSYKTSSYEQYF. CDR3 DNA sequence: TGTGCCAGCAGCTCCTATAAGACTAGTTCCTACGAGCAGTACTTC. Full variable domain (missing parts from reference TRBV11-2 and TRBJ2-7): EAGVAQSPRYKIIEKRQSVAFWCNPISGHATLYWYQQILGQGPKLLIQFQNNGVVDDSQLPKDRFSAERLKGVDSTLKIQPAKLEDSAVYLCASSSYKTSSYEQYFGPGTRLTVT.

This clonotype was seen once. The chain carries TRBV28 and TRBJ2-1, with 9 bases fitting TRBD1. The germline gives CDR1 MDHEN, CDR2 SYDVKM. Germline trimming cut 2 bases from V and 3 bases from J; bases unmatched to any gene: 5. CDR3 length: 16 amino acids. In nucleotides, the CDR3 is TGTGCCAGCAGTTTACAGGGGACAGGGAGCTACAATGAGCAGTTCTTC. Translating it yields CASSLQGTGSYNEQFF.

V usage is TRBV6-2 or TRBV6-3 and J usage is TRBJ2-3; D gene uncertain. The CDR3 loop spans 12 amino acids. Germline V CDR1 and CDR2: MNHEY, SVGEGT. V was shortened by 5 bases and J by 2 bases, with 5 bases between the two germline ends. Here the CDR3 reads CASSPATDTQYF. The CDR3 bases are TGTGCCAGCAGTCCCGCCACAGATACGCAGTATTTT.

The chain employs TRBV18 and TRBJ2-1; no clear D. The CDR3 covers 12 residues. V lost 3 bases, J lost 4 bases, and 4 bases lay in between. Per the germline V gene, CDR1 is KGHSH and CDR2 is LQKENI. CDR3 sequence: CASSPNYNEQFF. The CDR3 DNA sequence: TGTGCCAGCTCACCGAATTACAATGAGCAGTTCTTC.

This clonotype was detected a few times. The V and J genes are TRBV6-5 and TRBJ1-1; TRBD1 is a possible D gene (6 bases). The CDR3 runs 18 residues. V was trimmed by 3 bases and J by 1 base, leaving 21 bases between them. Germline CDR1 is MNHEY and CDR2 is SVGAGI. CDR3 residues: CASSYSYLGGARNTEAFF. CDR3 in DNA: TGTGCCAGCAGTTATTCTTACTTAGGGGGGGCGAGGAACACTGAAGCTTTCTTT.

The chain employs TRBV19 and TRBJ2-6, with D possibly being TRBD2 (5 bases). Germline V gives CDR1 LNHDA, CDR2 SQIVND (reference sequence). Trimming pared 1 base from V and 0 bases from J, leaving 10 bases between. The CDR3 covers 17 residues. CDR3 amino acids: CASSIGTRSSGANVLTF. The CDR3 nucleotides are TGTGCCAGTAGTATAGGCACTAGAAGCTCTGGGGCCAACGTCCTGACTTTC.

In this sample, this clonotype turned up a few times. This rearrangement joins TRBV27 to TRBJ2-1, with D perhaps matching TRBD2 (6 bases). Trimming took 4 bases from V and 0 from J, leaving 10 bases between them. Germline values: CDR1 MNHEY, CDR2 SMNVEV (reference sequence). The CDR3 extends over 15 amino acids. The CDR3 nucleotides read TGTGCCAGCAGTTGGGACTGGAGCTCCTACAATGAGCAGTTCTTC. Translating it yields CASSWDWSSYNEQFF.